This TCR beta chain was observed in a study of cytomegalovirus exposure and HLA in healthy donors. Study overall: Drawn from HLA-typed donors, 65 million to 100 million unique TCRs were held in an early data release. Study results and limitations: Later on, a genetic analysis was performed. It linked a missense variant in DCLRE1C with V- and J-gene trimming of TCR beta.

The PCR had 60 Vbeta and 13 Jbeta primers. The assay was immunoSEQ multiplex PCR, and TCRdb's table has in-frame clones only and misses some. The data contain about 160,000 clones, roughly 85% of them singletons. A note on this clone: Its antigen is as yet unknown.

Sequencing was performed on PBMCs. This clonotype originated in a boy aged 2 to 10 in good health and CMV-seronegative.

CDR3 sequence: CASSLDSFNEQFF. CDR3 nucleotide sequence: TGCGCCAGCAGCTTGGACAGTTTCAATGAGCAGTTCTTC. This rearrangement joins TRBV5-1 to TRBJ2-1, with D unresolved. V lost 0 bases, J lost 6 bases, and 7 bases lay in between. This CDR3 region has 13 residues. Germline loops: CDR1 SGHRS, CDR2 YFSETQ.